This TCR beta chain was found in a study of CD8+ T cells in alopecia areata. Study-level findings and limits: One nonresponder makes the tie between baseline CD8+ expansion and response uncertain. Scalp clonality, together with expanded CD8+ clones among the top 100, fell significantly with tofacitinib.

For this clone: The antigen remains undetermined.

V lost 1 base to trimming and J lost 9 bases, with 15 bases between them. CDR3 length equals 14 residues. Germline loops: CDR1 GTSNPN, CDR2 SVGIG (reference sequence). The treatment was: oral pan-JAK inhibitor, 5-10 mg twice daily. Individuals with alopecia areata gave both lesional scalp punch biopsies and peripheral blood for collection. The authors extracted RNA and reverse transcribed it into cDNA as the sequencing template. Only in-frame clones appear in the TCRdb table, and some are missing; sequencing was by immunoSEQ multiplex PCR. The profile shows about 210,000 clones, around three fifths of them singletons.

Material: CD4+ T cells sorted from blood, obtained at week 4, from a patient treated with tofacitinib. This receptor was identified in a human donor with alopecia areata. This chain connects TRBV30 to TRBJ1-4; possible D gene TRBD1, 6 bases. CDR3 residues: CAWSGSTGGQKLFF. The CDR3 nucleotides are TGTGCCTGGAGTGGATCGACAGGAGGCCAAAAACTGTTTTTT.